The 22 T cell receptor beta chains reported below all come from one sample, sequenced in a study of cytomegalovirus exposure and HLA in healthy donors. A multiplex PCR was run with 60 Vbeta primers and 13 Jbeta primers. TCRdb's table, derived via immunoSEQ multiplex PCR, lists solely in-frame clones and lacks some. The table has 130,000 or so clones, around 80% seen once. The sample comprised PBMCs. The receptors here all came from a woman aged 18-29 years in good health and CMV-seronegative.

This chain connects TRBV30 to TRBJ2-5; possibly TRBD1 for D (6 bases). Trimming took off 2 bases at V and 5 bases at J, with 6 bases between the two ends. This CDR3 contains 11 residues. In germline, CDR1 is GTSNPN, CDR2 SVGIG (reference sequence). In DNA, the CDR3 is TGTGCCTGGAGTAGGGGGGAGACCCAGTACTTC. Its protein product is CAWSRGETQYF.

Concerning this clone itself: In the same sample, other DNA sequences code for this CDR3. This chain connects TRBV6-5 to TRBJ2-7, with D possibly matching TRBD1 (6 bases). This CDR3 comprises 13 residues. With 6 bases removed from V and 3 bases from J, the gap between germline ends came to 12 bases. The germline V gene has CDR1 MNHEY and CDR2 SVGAGI. Written as DNA, the CDR3 is TGTGCCAGCAGCTCCGGACAGCGCTACGAGCAGTACTTC. It codes for CASSSGQRYEQYF.

This sequence joins TRBV30 and TRBJ2-2; 7 positions match TRBD2. Germline CDR1 and CDR2: GTSNPN and SVGIG (reference sequence). The CDR3 runs to 15 residues. V dropped 0 bases and J dropped 6; count of bases not matched to a gene: 7. The DNA of the CDR3 is TGTGCCTGGAGTGTGGGGGACGCGGGGGCCGGGGAGCTGTTTTTT. It encodes CAWSVGDAGAGELFF.

The V call is TRBV18, the J call TRBJ1-2; D might be TRBD1 (6 bases). Trimming left V 1 base short and J 7 bases short, with 13 bases between. The V gene's germline CDR1 is KGHSH and CDR2 LQKENI. CDR3 size: 14 residues. CDR3 protein: CASSPQPQGGGYTF. The DNA for the CDR3 is TGTGCCAGCTCACCACAGCCCCAAGGGGGTGGCTACACCTTC.

This clone was seen more than once but under ten times. V is TRBV10-3 and J is TRBJ1-1; a possible D gene is TRBD1 (6 bases). The CDR3 has 13 residues. Trimming shortened V by 6 bases and J by 3 bases, and 11 bases separated the two germline ends. Per germline, CDR1 ENHRY and CDR2 SYGVKD. The CDR3 nucleotides are TGTGCCATCAGAGGACAGCAGTACACTGAAGCTTTCTTT. Its translation: CAIRGQQYTEAFF.

The J gene is TRBJ2-5, the V gene TRBV5-4; tentatively, D is TRBD1 (5 bases). The CDR3 covers 16 residues. CDR1 is SGHNT, CDR2 YYREEE, per germline (reference sequence). V lost 3 bases to trimming and J lost 4 bases, with 19 bases between them. DNA of the CDR3: TGTGCCAGCAGCTCTAGACTGGGGCAGGGTACAGAGACCCAGTACTTC. Its protein is CASSSRLGQGTETQYF.

The gene calls are TRBV7-9 and TRBJ1-5; TRBD1 aligns across 7 bases. J was trimmed by 9 bases and V by 2 bases; bases with no gene match: 4. The length of the CDR3 is 13 residues. Germline V gene lookup returns CDR1 SEHNR and CDR2 FQNEAQ (reference sequence). For the CDR3, the DNA is TGTGCCAGCAGCTTACAGGGGGAAGGGCCCCAGCATTTT. The encoded protein is CASSLQGEGPQHF.

This sequence joins TRBV19 and TRBJ2-1; D remains unclear. The V end was cut by 7 bases, the J end by 8 bases, with 12 bases between. Germline lookup yields CDR1 LNHDA and CDR2 SQIVND (reference sequence). The CDR3 has 12 amino acids. The CDR3 is CASNHRSDEQFF. CDR3 sequence (DNA): TGTGCCAGTAATCATCGAAGCGATGAGCAGTTCTTC.

V gene TRBV2 combines with J gene TRBJ2-2; TRBD2 is a possible D gene (6 bases). The ends were cut back, 4 bases at V and 0 bases at J, with 9 bases in the middle. This CDR3 comprises 15 residues. Germline values: CDR1 SNHLY, CDR2 FYNNEI. The CDR3 region is CASSGSGSNTGELFF. The CDR3 DNA follows: TGTGCCAGCAGTGGTAGCGGATCGAACACCGGGGAGCTGTTTTTT.

This chain uses TRBV6-5 with TRBJ1-4; 7 nucleotides align to TRBD1. V shed 5 bases and J 8 bases; nucleotides not matched to a gene: 11. This CDR3 has 15 residues. Germline CDR1 reads MNHEY; CDR2 reads SVGAGI. For the CDR3, the DNA is TGTGCCAGCAGTGGAGAGGGGGCTCTAGGGGAAAAACTGTTTTTT. It specifies CASSGEGALGEKLFF.

The V gene is TRBV29-1, the J gene TRBJ2-1, with D possibly matching TRBD2 (6 bases). The CDR3 consists of 10 residues. V gave up 7 bases and J gave up 11 bases, with 12 bases separating them. The germline V gene has CDR1 SQVTM and CDR2 ANQGSEA. This chain's CDR3 is CSATEGQQFF. CDR3 bases: TGCAGCGCGACGGAGGGCCAGCAGTTCTTC.

The genes are TRBV27 and TRBJ1-1; D possibly corresponds to TRBD1 (6 bases). Trimming pared 5 bases from V and 1 base from J, leaving 11 bases between. Looked up from germline, CDR1 is MNHEY and CDR2 is SMNVEV (reference sequence). The CDR3 sequence is 14 residues long. The CDR3: CASSHRDRNTEAFF. Here the CDR3 DNA reads TGTGCCAGCAGTCACAGGGACCGGAACACTGAAGCTTTCTTT.

The rearrangement uses TRBV21-1 and TRBJ1-1. TRBV21-1 is classified as a pseudogene. The CDR3 loop spans 15 amino acids. CDR3 nucleotides: TGTGCCAGCAGCAAACTAGAGGGGGGGCGCACTGAAGCTTTCTTT. Its protein is CASSKLEGGRTEAFF.

V usage is TRBV10-3 and J usage is TRBJ1-1; 10 nucleotides align to TRBD1. Germline CDR1 is ENHRY and CDR2 is SYGVKD. J gave up 5 bases and V 6 bases, and 18 bases lay outside the gene matches. The CDR3 totals 18 residues. In nucleotides, the CDR3 is TGTGCCATCAGAAGATTCGGACAGGGGGTAAAGGTTGGAACTGAAGCTTTCTTT. This codes for CAIRRFGQGVKVGTEAFF.

The chain links TRBV30 to TRBJ2-7; TRBD2 is a possible D gene (6 bases). V lost 2 bases and J lost 2, with 19 bases in between. In germline, CDR1 is GTSNPN, CDR2 SVGIG (reference sequence). The CDR3 covers 16 residues. In DNA, the CDR3 is TGTGCCTGGAGTCCTCGGCGGGGAGGTTTGGCCTACGAGCAGTACTTC. Protein: CAWSPRRGGLAYEQYF.

V is TRBV4-2 and J is TRBJ1-1, with a possible D match to TRBD1 (5 bases). Germline V gene lookup returns CDR1 LGHNA and CDR2 YNFKEQ. The CDR3 is 15 residues long. V shed 0 bases and J shed 4 bases, with 12 bases lying between them. The DNA of the CDR3 is TGTGCCAGCAGCCAAGAAACGGCCCAGGGCACTGAAGCTTTCTTT. This codes for CASSQETAQGTEAFF.

This clone was counted a few times. The genes are TRBV6-1 and TRBJ2-3, with 10 bases fitting TRBD2. J was trimmed by 2 bases and V by 5 bases; bases with no gene match: 1. The length of the CDR3 is 14 residues. The germline gives CDR1 MNHNS, CDR2 SASEGT. The CDR3 loop is CASSSGRATDTQYF. CDR3 nucleotide sequence: TGTGCCAGCAGTAGCGGGAGGGCCACAGATACGCAGTATTTT.

The gene calls are TRBV5-6 and TRBJ2-3; D may be TRBD2 (5 bases). The CDR3 sequence is 16 residues long. V lost 4 bases, J lost 6 bases, and 21 bases lay in between. In germline, CDR1 is SGHDT, CDR2 YYEEEE. The CDR3 DNA reads as TGTGCCAGCAGCCCCGGTGCGGGCCTTCCAAGCGATACGCAGTATTTT. Its protein product is CASSPGAGLPSDTQYF.

This clone was seen only once. The rearrangement joins TRBV11-2 to TRBJ2-3, with TRBD2 matching 8 bases. Germline V gives CDR1 SGHAT, CDR2 FQNNGV. J gave up 2 bases and V 5 bases, and 6 bases lay outside the gene matches. The CDR3 runs to 15 residues. CDR3 region: CASSARAGATDTQYF. In nucleotides, the CDR3 is TGTGCCAGCAGCGCCAGAGCGGGAGCCACAGATACGCAGTATTTT. The full variable domain, in which reference TRBV11-2 and TRBJ2-3 provide the parts outside the CDR3, is EAGVAQSPRYKIIEKRQSVAFWCNPISGHATLYWYQQILGQGPKLLIQFQNNGVVDDSQLPKDRFSAERLKGVDSTLKIQPAKLEDSAVYLCASSARAGATDTQYFGPGTRLTVL.

The chain uses TRBV18 and TRBJ2-7; TRBD2 matches at 8 bases. The germline CDR1 and CDR2 sequences are KGHSH and LQKENI. The J segment lost 4 bases and the V segment lost 6 bases, leaving 5 bases of the junction unmatched. This CDR3 has 13 amino acids. The CDR3 loop reads CASSSRLAYEQYF. The CDR3 nucleotides read TGTGCCAGCTCGAGTCGACTAGCGTACGAGCAGTACTTC.

This rearrangement joins TRBV7-2 to TRBJ2-7; 11 bases are shared with TRBD2. Germline trimming cut 1 base from V and 0 bases from J; bases unmatched to any gene: 8. The CDR3 runs 18 residues. Germline V gene data show CDR1 as SGHTA and CDR2 as FQGNSA. The CDR3 nucleotides read TGTGCCAGCAGCTTAGGGGCTAGCGGGAGGACCACCTCCTACGAGCAGTACTTC. Protein sequence: CASSLGASGRTTSYEQYF.

This clone was counted only a few times. The CDR3 sequence: CAIRGTGSPYEQYF. CDR3 nucleotides: TGTGCCATCAGGGGGACAGGGAGTCCGTACGAGCAGTACTTC. This chain uses TRBV10-3 with TRBJ2-5, with 9 positions matching TRBD1. The J call is in doubt because the DNA end fits TRBJ2-7 better. Germline assignment: CDR1 ENHRY and CDR2 SYGVKD. The CDR3 contains 14 residues.